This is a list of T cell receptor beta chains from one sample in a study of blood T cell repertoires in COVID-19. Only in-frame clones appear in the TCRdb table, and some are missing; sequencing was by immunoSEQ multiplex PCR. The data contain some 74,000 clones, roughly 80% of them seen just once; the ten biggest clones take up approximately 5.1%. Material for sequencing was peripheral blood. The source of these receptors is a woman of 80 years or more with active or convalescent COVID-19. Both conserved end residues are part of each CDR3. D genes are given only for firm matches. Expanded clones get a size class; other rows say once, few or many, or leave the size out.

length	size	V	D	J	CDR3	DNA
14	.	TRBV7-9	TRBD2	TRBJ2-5	CASSFGGTAETQYF	TGTGCCAGCAGCTTCGGGGGGACTGCAGAGACCCAGTACTTC
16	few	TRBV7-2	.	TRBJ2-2	CASSPRFAGSTGELFF	TGTGCCAGCAGCCCTAGATTCGCAGGGTCCACCGGGGAGCTGTTTTTT
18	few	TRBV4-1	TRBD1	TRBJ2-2	CASSPTTIGTGGTGELFF	TGCGCCAGCAGCCCGACCACCATTGGGACAGGGGGAACCGGGGAGCTGTTTTTT
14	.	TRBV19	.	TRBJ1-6	CASTITGESTPLHF	TGTGCCAGCACGATCACGGGGGAAAGTACACCCCTCCACTTT
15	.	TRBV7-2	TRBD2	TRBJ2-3	CASSLGTIRTDTQYF	TGTGCCAGCAGCTTGGGGACTATACGCACAGATACGCAGTATTTT
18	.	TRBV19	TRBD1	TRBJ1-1	CASSMTGTGGLMNTEAFF	TGTGCCAGTAGTATGACCGGGACAGGGGGCCTTATGAACACTGAAGCTTTCTTT
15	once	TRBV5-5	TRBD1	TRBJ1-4	CASSDGQGMNEKLFF	TGTGCCAGCAGCGACGGACAGGGGATGAATGAAAAACTGTTTTTT
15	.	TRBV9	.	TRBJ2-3	CASSVQVSSTDTQYF	TGTGCCAGCAGCGTCCAGGTTTCTAGCACAGATACGCAGTATTTT
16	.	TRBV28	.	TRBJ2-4	CASSNRRITGKNIQYF	TGTGCCAGCAGTAACCGACGGATCACGGGCAAAAACATTCAGTACTTC
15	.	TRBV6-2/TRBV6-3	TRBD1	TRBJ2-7	CASSYYRDSSYEQYF	TGTGCCAGCAGTTACTACCGGGACAGCTCCTACGAGCAGTACTTC
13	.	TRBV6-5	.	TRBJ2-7	CASSSSASYEQYF	TGTGCCAGCAGTAGCAGCGCCTCCTACGAGCAGTACTTC
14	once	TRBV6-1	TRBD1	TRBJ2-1	CASSETGDRGPQFF	TGTGCCAGCAGTGAAACGGGGGACAGGGGGCCGCAGTTCTTC